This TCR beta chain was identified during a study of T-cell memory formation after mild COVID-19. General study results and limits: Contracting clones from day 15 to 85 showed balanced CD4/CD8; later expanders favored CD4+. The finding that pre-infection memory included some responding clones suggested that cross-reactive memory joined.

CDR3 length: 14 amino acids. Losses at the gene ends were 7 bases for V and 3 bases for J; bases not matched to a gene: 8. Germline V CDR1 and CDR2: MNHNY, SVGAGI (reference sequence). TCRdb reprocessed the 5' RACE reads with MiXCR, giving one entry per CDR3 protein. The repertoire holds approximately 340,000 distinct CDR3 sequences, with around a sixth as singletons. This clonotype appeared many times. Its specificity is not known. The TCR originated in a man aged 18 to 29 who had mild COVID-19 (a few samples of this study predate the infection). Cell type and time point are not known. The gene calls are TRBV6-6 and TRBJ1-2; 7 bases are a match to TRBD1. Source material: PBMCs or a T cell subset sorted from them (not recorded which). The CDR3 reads CASTRGGGYYGYTF. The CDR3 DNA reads TGTGCCAGCACTCGAGGGGGCGGCTACTATGGCTACACCTTC.